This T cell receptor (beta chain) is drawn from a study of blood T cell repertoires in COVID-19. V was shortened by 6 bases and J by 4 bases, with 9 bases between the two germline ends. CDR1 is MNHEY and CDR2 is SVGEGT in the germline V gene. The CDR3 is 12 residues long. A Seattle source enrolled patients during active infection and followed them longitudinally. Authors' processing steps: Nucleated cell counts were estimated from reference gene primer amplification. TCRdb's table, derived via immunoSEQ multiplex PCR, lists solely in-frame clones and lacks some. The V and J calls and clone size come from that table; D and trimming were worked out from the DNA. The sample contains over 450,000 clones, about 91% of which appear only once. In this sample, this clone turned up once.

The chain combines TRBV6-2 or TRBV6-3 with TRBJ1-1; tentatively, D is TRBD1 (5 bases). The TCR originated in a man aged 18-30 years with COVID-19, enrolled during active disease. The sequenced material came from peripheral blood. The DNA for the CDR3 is TGTGCCAGCAGCCTGGGACTCACTGAAGCTTTCTTT. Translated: CASSLGLTEAFF.